This T cell receptor (beta chain) was sequenced for a study of T cells in Graves' hyperthyroidism and ophthalmopathy. Trimming cost V 6 bases and J 5 bases, with 16 bases left between them. This CDR3 spans 14 amino acids. Germline V CDR1 and CDR2: SEHNR, FQNEAQ (reference sequence). As to this clonotype: Its antigen is undetermined.

The investigators amplified TCR beta CDR3 regions from RNA transcripts. The study used the HTBI primer set for a first-round RT-PCR of the TCR CDR3. TCRdb independently ran MiXCR on the multiplex PCR reads; one entry per CDR3 protein. The sample contains roughly 500,000 distinct CDR3 sequences, roughly a sixth of which appear only once. Points from the study as a whole: Classification by a 13 V-J model distinguished ophthalmopathy from stable hyperthyroidism.

This TCR derives from a woman younger than 45 with Graves' ophthalmopathy. The V gene is TRBV7-9, the J gene TRBJ2-5, with D unresolved. Input material: blood. CDR3 coding DNA: TGTGCCAGCAGTGTTAGTAGAGTGGGTGAGACCCAGTACTTC. The encoded protein is CASSVSRVGETQYF.